This TCR beta chain was sequenced for a study of T cells in Graves' hyperthyroidism and ophthalmopathy. Study outcomes and limitations: The model made its ophthalmopathy prediction, and onset followed a median about 6.8 months later.

This clonotype was counted at least ten times. What it binds is unknown. Amplification of TCR beta CDR3 regions was performed using RNA transcripts as template. Carried out on the TCR CDR3, a first-round RT-PCR used the HTBI primer set. MiXCR was run by TCRdb on the multiplex PCR reads, yielding one entry per CDR3 protein. The sample lists hundreds of thousands of distinct CDR3 sequences, approximately 25% occurring once. More than 9.5 ml fresh peripheral blood yielded the PBMCs. Germline-derived CDR1 and CDR2 are SGHDT and YYEEEE. CDR3 length: 15 amino acids. Trimming pared 1 base from V and 2 bases from J, leaving 10 bases between.

The source of this sequence is a woman aged 25 to 45 with Graves' ophthalmopathy. The V gene is TRBV5-6, the J gene TRBJ1-5, with a tentative D call TRBD1 (6 bases). The specimen sequenced was blood. CDR3 in amino acids: CASSLRGGGNQPQHF. As DNA, the CDR3 is TGTGCCAGCAGCTTGAGAGGGGGAGGCAATCAGCCCCAGCATTTT.